This T cell receptor (beta chain) was profiled in a study of T cell responses to AZD1222 COVID-19 vaccine. Some clones are missing from TCRdb's copy, which holds only in-frame ones; the method was immunoSEQ multiplex PCR. The table includes over 85,000 clones, roughly 86% detected once. Germline V gene lookup returns CDR1 KGHSH and CDR2 LQKENI. The CDR3 loop spans 15 amino acids. V lost 4 bases to trimming and J lost 1 base, with 10 bases between them. Whole-study results and caveats: White British people made up most donors, females outnumbered males, and clonal diversity was possibly underestimated. Per reports, nearly half of all spike-specific TCRs target regions that are unmutated in variants.

This clone has a handful of counts. What it binds is unknown. The chain uses TRBV18 and TRBJ2-2; D is perhaps TRBD1 (5 bases). This clonotype originated in an adult in good health. The sample was peripheral blood, taken on day 0 of AZD1222 vaccination. The CDR3 coding sequence is TGTGCCAGCTCACGATTGGACATGAACACCGGGGAGCTGTTTTTT. This translates into CASSRLDMNTGELFF.